The clone carrying this T cell receptor beta chain was observed many times. The antigen is not known. This record comes from a study of human T cells and chemical hapten exposure. The sample's time point: patch test 1, 2 weeks after DPC sensitization. Treatment meaning: therapeutic diphenylcyclopropenone sensitization with weekly scalp DPC. Blood, whole and unfractionated, served as the source for total RNA extraction. CDR1 GTSNPN and CDR2 SVGIG come from the germline V gene (reference sequence). The CDR3 length is 14 residues. Trimming cost V 1 base and J 1 base; bases outside gene matches: 3. One entry per CDR3 protein, called by TCRdb with MiXCR from the RACE reads. The data show around 44,000 distinct CDR3 sequences, 3.5% to 4% seen once. Study results and limitations: No shift was seen in TCRs above 1 in 1000 frequency with DPC sensitization.

Sequencing was performed on whole blood, taken in connection with sensitization to the hapten diphenylcyclopropenone (DPC). The V gene is TRBV30, the J gene TRBJ1-1; 7 bases are shared with TRBD1. The clonotype originates from a man aged 50-60 years with alopecia areata. Some clones in this sample may be carry-over from other donors' samples. The CDR3 region is CAWSGDRANTEAFF. The CDR3, as DNA: TGTGCCTGGAGTGGTGACAGGGCGAACACTGAAGCTTTCTTT.